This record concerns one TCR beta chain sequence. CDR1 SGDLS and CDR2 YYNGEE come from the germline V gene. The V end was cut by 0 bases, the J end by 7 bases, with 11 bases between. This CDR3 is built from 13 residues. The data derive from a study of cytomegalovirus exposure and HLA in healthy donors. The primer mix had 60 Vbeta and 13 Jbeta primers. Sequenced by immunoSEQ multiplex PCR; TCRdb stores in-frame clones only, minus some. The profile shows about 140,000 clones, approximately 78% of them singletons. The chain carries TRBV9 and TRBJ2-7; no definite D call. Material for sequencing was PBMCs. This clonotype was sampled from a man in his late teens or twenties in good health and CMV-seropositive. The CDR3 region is CASSVAPGGEQYF. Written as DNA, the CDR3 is TGTGCCAGCAGCGTAGCGCCGGGTGGGGAGCAGTACTTC.